The rows below give T cell receptor beta chains drawn from one sample of a study of cytomegalovirus exposure and HLA in healthy donors. Sequencing was performed with immunoSEQ multiplex PCR; in TCRdb, only in-frame clones are kept and a portion is missing. The profile shows some 200,000 clones, roughly four fifths of them singletons. The sample consisted of PBMCs. Receptor source: a woman younger than 35 in good health and CMV-seronegative. CDR3s include the opening cysteine and the closing phenylalanine or tryptophan. D genes are given only for firm matches. Size values are once, few and many counts, or a class for expanded clones, and some rows have none.

>15|TRBJ1-1|NA|NA|TRBV7-9
CASSSSGIPNTEAFF
TGTGCCAGCAGCTCCTCGGGGATCCCGAACACTGAAGCTTTCTTT
>14|TRBJ2-2|NA|NA|TRBV5-1
CASSLRTGAGELFF
TGCGCCAGCAGCTTAAGGACTGGGGCCGGGGAGCTGTTTTTT
>17|TRBJ2-3|TRBD2|NA|TRBV28
CASSPQSSGLFVDTQYF
TGTGCCAGCAGTCCCCAGTCTAGCGGCCTTTTTGTAGATACGCAGTATTTT
>16|TRBJ2-1|TRBD1|once|TRBV6-5
CASSSPDRDPYNEQFF
TGTGCCAGCAGTTCCCCCGACAGGGACCCCTACAATGAGCAGTTCTTC
>15|TRBJ2-1|NA|NA|TRBV6-5
CASSSLDSSYNEQFF
TGTGCCAGCAGTTCGCTGGACAGTTCCTACAATGAGCAGTTCTTC
>16|TRBJ1-5|TRBD1|NA|TRBV10-3
CAISGDRDGSNQPQHF
TGTGCCATCAGTGGGGACAGGGACGGGAGCAATCAGCCCCAGCATTTT
>17|TRBJ2-2|TRBD2|NA|TRBV5-4
CASSLPGLAGLVGELFF
TGTGCCAGCAGCTTGCCGGGACTAGCGGGATTGGTCGGGGAGCTGTTTTTT
>13|TRBJ2-3|NA|once|TRBV28
CASNSPAADTQYF
TGTGCCAGCAACAGTCCCGCAGCAGATACGCAGTATTTT
>15|TRBJ1-2|TRBD1|NA|TRBV5-1
CASSPLAQGARGYTF
TGCGCCAGCAGCCCCCTCGCGCAGGGGGCGCGAGGCTACACCTTC
>14|TRBJ1-6|NA|NA|TRBV6-1
CASSRGREDSPLHF
TGTGCCAGCAGTAGAGGACGGGAGGATTCACCCCTCCACTTT
>16|TRBJ2-3|TRBD2|NA|TRBV28
CASSLRAGLARDTQYF
TGTGCCAGCAGTTTACGAGCGGGACTAGCGAGAGATACGCAGTATTTT
>14|TRBJ1-1|TRBD1|NA|TRBV4-1
CASSRITGGAEAFF
TGCGCCAGCAGCCGGATTACAGGGGGAGCTGAAGCTTTCTTT
>16|TRBJ2-5|TRBD2|NA|TRBV7-8
CASSPTSGGYQETQYF
TGTGCCAGCAGCCCAACTAGCGGGGGATACCAAGAGACCCAGTACTTC
>18|TRBJ1-1|NA|NA|TRBV7-9
CASSPRGEGENMNTEAFF
TGTGCCAGCAGCCCCCGTGGCGAGGGGGAGAATATGAACACTGAAGCTTTCTTT
>15|TRBJ2-7|NA|NA|TRBV5-4
CASSLGLSGAYEQYF
TGTGCCAGCAGCTTGGGTCTCTCAGGCGCCTACGAGCAGTACTTC
>15|TRBJ2-7|NA|once|TRBV6-5
CASSYSRVMGDEQYF
TGTGCCAGCAGTTACTCAAGGGTCATGGGAGACGAGCAGTACTTC
>17|TRBJ2-2|TRBD2|NA|TRBV27
CASSKGLAGGPAGELFF
TGTGCCAGCAGTAAGGGACTAGCGGGAGGGCCAGCCGGGGAGCTGTTTTTT
>14|TRBJ2-3|NA|few|TRBV6-5
CASSDSQGPDTQYF
TGTGCCAGCAGTGACTCCCAGGGTCCAGATACGCAGTATTTT
>16|TRBJ2-2|TRBD1|NA|TRBV7-8
CASSPQTGRNYGELFF
TGTGCCAGCAGCCCTCAGACAGGGAGAAATTACGGGGAGCTGTTTTTT
>15|TRBJ2-7|TRBD2|NA|TRBV6-5
CASARSGLTPFEQYF
TGTGCCAGCGCCCGATCGGGACTAACACCATTTGAGCAGTACTTC
>17|TRBJ2-3|TRBD2|NA|TRBV19
CASSTGLAGVVTDTQYF
TGTGCCAGTAGTACGGGACTAGCGGGAGTGGTAACAGATACGCAGTATTTT
>15|TRBJ2-5|TRBD2|NA|TRBV27
CASSLTGLVEETQYF
TGTGCCAGCAGTTTAACAGGACTAGTCGAAGAGACCCAGTACTTC
>14|TRBJ2-5|TRBD2|NA|TRBV29-1
CSARLADFQETQYF
TGCAGCGCCAGACTAGCGGACTTCCAAGAGACCCAGTACTTC
>14|TRBJ2-6|NA|NA|TRBV6-5
CASSPLPGANVLTF
TGTGCCAGCAGTCCACTGCCTGGGGCCAACGTCCTGACTTTC
>16|TRBJ1-4|NA|once|TRBV28
CASTLQGAGEGEKLFF
TGTGCCAGCACTTTACAGGGCGCTGGGGAGGGTGAAAAACTGTTTTTT
>18|TRBJ2-3|TRBD2|NA|TRBV7-2
CASSLRTSGIASTDTQYF
TGTGCCAGCAGCTTACGGACTAGCGGGATCGCTAGCACAGATACGCAGTATTTT
>12|TRBJ2-4|NA|NA|TRBV7-2
CASSPSGSIQYF
TGTGCCAGCAGCCCGAGCGGTTCCATTCAGTACTTC
>17|TRBJ1-3|TRBD1|NA|TRBV18
CASSPGTVIISGNTIYF
TGTGCCAGCTCACCCGGGACAGTTATCATCTCTGGAAACACCATATATTTT
>16|TRBJ2-7|TRBD1|NA|TRBV19
CASSDIPGQGSDEQYF
TGTGCCAGTAGTGACATCCCGGGACAGGGGAGCGACGAGCAGTACTTC
>14|TRBJ2-1|NA|NA|TRBV2
CASSGAKGSSEQFF
TGTGCCAGCAGTGGCGCGAAGGGGTCGAGTGAGCAGTTCTTC
>13|TRBJ2-5|NA|NA|TRBV7-9
CASSLPSSEVQYF
TGTGCCAGCAGCTTGCCCAGTTCGGAGGTCCAGTACTTC
>14|TRBJ1-2|NA|NA|TRBV18
CASSPEGPNYGYTF
TGTGCCAGCTCACCGGAGGGGCCTAACTATGGCTACACCTTC
>17|TRBJ2-3|NA|NA|TRBV4-3
CASSQELAGLITDTQYF
TGCGCCAGCAGCCAAGAATTGGCGGGTCTTATCACAGATACGCAGTATTTT
>13|TRBJ1-2|NA|NA|TRBV7-8
CASSLRQFVGYTF
TGTGCCAGCAGCCTTAGACAGTTCGTTGGCTACACCTTC
>14|TRBJ2-7|NA|NA|TRBV11-2
CASSRGNAGYEQYF
TGTGCCAGCAGCAGAGGGAATGCGGGGTACGAGCAGTACTTC
>13|TRBJ2-3|TRBD1|NA|TRBV7-8
CASSRDRGDTQYF
TGTGCCAGCAGTCGGGACAGGGGAGATACGCAGTATTTT
>16|TRBJ1-1|TRBD1|NA|TRBV19
CASSIDPGTGNTEAFF
TGTGCCAGTAGTATAGACCCCGGGACAGGGAACACTGAAGCTTTCTTT
>17|TRBJ2-7|TRBD2|NA|TRBV19
CASSMASGLHAAYEQYF
TGTGCCAGTAGTATGGCTAGCGGGCTCCACGCCGCCTACGAGCAGTACTTC
>19|TRBJ2-1|TRBD2|NA|TRBV7-9
CASSPLESGRASSYNEQFF
TGTGCCAGCAGCCCCCTCGAGAGCGGGAGGGCCAGCTCCTACAATGAGCAGTTCTTC
>15|TRBJ1-1|TRBD1|NA|TRBV27
CASRRTGPLNTEAFF
TGTGCCAGCAGACGGACAGGGCCGCTGAACACTGAAGCTTTCTTT
>14|TRBJ1-2|TRBD1|NA|TRBV30
CAWTKNTGVYGYTF
TGTGCCTGGACAAAAAATACAGGGGTCTATGGCTACACCTTC
>15|TRBJ1-1|NA|NA|TRBV27
CASSPGLVTNTEAFF
TGTGCCAGCAGTCCCGGGTTGGTTACGAACACTGAAGCTTTCTTT
>12|TRBJ1-1|NA|NA|TRBV10-1
CASSESRVGAFF
TGCGCCAGCAGTGAGTCGAGGGTCGGCGCTTTCTTT
>15|TRBJ2-7|TRBD1|NA|TRBV7-9
CASSPRTGSRYEQYF
TGTGCCAGCAGCCCGAGGACAGGGTCTCGATACGAGCAGTACTTC
>13|TRBJ2-1|TRBD2|NA|TRBV6-1
CAIGAGWYNEQFF
TGTGCCATCGGAGCGGGATGGTACAATGAGCAGTTCTTC
>15|TRBJ1-5|NA|NA|TRBV7-8
CASSLARTGPLPQHF
TGTGCCAGCAGCTTAGCGCGAACAGGTCCATTGCCCCAGCATTTT
>14|TRBJ2-7|TRBD2|NA|TRBV30
CAWKTSGSAYEQYF
TGTGCCTGGAAAACTAGCGGGTCGGCCTACGAGCAGTACTTC
>17|TRBJ2-2|TRBD1|NA|TRBV23-1
CASSHSDRVSKSGELFF
TGCGCCAGCAGTCACTCGGACAGGGTGTCTAAATCCGGGGAGCTGTTTTTT
>16|TRBJ1-2|NA|NA|TRBV7-2
CASSLGQGPYLYGYTF
TGTGCCAGCAGCTTAGGGCAGGGCCCTTACCTTTATGGCTACACCTTC
>16|TRBJ2-7|NA|NA|TRBV4-1
CASSQDLGERTYEQYF
TGCGCCAGCAGCCAAGATCTAGGGGAAAGGACCTACGAGCAGTACTTC
>14|TRBJ1-1|TRBD1|NA|TRBV6-5
CASSYGTGSTEAFF
TGTGCCAGCAGTTACGGGACAGGGAGCACTGAAGCTTTCTTT
>15|TRBJ2-7|NA|NA|TRBV15
CATSSEKEGAYEQYF
TGTGCCACCAGCAGTGAAAAGGAAGGGGCCTACGAGCAGTACTTC
>14|TRBJ2-2|TRBD2|few|TRBV5-1
CASKTSGSSGELFF
TGCGCCAGCAAGACTAGCGGGAGTAGCGGGGAGCTGTTTTTT